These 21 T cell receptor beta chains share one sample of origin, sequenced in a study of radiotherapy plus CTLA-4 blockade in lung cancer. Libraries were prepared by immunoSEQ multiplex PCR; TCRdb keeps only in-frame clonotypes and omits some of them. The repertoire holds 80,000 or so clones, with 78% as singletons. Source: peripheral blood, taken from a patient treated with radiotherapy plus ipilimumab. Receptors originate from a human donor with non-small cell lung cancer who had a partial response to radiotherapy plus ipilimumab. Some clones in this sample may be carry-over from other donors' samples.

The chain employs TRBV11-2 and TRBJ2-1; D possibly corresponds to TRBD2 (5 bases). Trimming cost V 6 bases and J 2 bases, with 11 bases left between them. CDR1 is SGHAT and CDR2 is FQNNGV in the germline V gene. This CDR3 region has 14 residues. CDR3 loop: CASRGGSAYNEQFF. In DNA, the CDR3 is TGTGCCAGCAGAGGTGGGAGCGCCTACAATGAGCAGTTCTTC.

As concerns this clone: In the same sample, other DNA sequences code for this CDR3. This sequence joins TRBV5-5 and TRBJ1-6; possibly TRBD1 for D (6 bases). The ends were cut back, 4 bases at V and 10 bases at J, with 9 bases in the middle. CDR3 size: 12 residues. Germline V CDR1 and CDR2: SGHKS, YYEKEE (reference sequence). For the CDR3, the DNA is TGTGCCAGCAGCGGACAGAACTCACCCCTCCACTTT. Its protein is CASSGQNSPLHF.

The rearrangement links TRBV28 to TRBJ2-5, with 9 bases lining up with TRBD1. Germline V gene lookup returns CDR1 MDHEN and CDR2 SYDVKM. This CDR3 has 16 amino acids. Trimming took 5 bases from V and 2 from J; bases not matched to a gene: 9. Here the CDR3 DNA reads TGTGCCAGCAGTCTACGGACAGGGGCGGAACAAGAGACCCAGTACTTC. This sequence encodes CASSLRTGAEQETQYF. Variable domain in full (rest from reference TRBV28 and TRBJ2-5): DVKVTQSSRYLVKRTGEKVFLECVQDMDHENMFWYRQDPGLGLRLIYFSYDVKMKEKGDIPEGYSVSREKKERFSLILESASTNQTSMYLCASSLRTGAEQETQYFGPGTRLLVL.

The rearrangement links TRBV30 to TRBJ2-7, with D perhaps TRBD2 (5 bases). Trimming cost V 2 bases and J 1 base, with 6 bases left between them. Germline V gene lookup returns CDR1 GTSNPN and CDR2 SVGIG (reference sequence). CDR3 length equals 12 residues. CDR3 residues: CAWSRGSYEQYF. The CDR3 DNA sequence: TGTGCCTGGAGTCGGGGATCCTACGAGCAGTACTTC.

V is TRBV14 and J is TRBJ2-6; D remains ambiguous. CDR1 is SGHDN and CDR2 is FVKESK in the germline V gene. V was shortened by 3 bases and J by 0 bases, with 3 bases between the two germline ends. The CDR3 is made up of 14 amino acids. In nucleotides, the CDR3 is TGTGCCAGCAGCCATCGCTCTGGGGCCAACGTCCTGACTTTC. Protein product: CASSHRSGANVLTF.

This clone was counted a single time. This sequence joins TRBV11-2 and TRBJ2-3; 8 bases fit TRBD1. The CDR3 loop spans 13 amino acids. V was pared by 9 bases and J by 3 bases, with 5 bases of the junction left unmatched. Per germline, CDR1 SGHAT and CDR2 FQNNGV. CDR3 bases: TGTGCCAGTCACAGGGGGTGGACAGATACGCAGTATTTT. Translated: CASHRGWTDTQYF. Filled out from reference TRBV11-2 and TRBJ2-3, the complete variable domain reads EAGVAQSPRYKIIEKRQSVAFWCNPISGHATLYWYQQILGQGPKLLIQFQNNGVVDDSQLPKDRFSAERLKGVDSTLKIQPAKLEDSAVYLCASHRGWTDTQYFGPGTRLTVL.

CDR3 region: CASSPRLAADNEQFF. The CDR3 coding sequence is TGCGCCAGCAGCCCCAGACTAGCGGCCGACAATGAGCAGTTCTTC. This chain joins TRBV4-1 and TRBJ2-1; 9 bases agree with TRBD2. Germline assignment: CDR1 MGHRA and CDR2 YSYEKL. The V segment lost 4 bases and the J segment 5 bases; nucleotides outside the gene matches: 6. The CDR3 length is 15 residues.

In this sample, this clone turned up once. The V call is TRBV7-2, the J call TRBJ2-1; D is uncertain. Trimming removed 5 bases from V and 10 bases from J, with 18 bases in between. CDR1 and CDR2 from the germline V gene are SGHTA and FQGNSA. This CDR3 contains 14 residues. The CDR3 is CASSQTPLRGEQFF. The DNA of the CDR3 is TGTGCCAGCAGCCAAACCCCCCTCAGAGGAGAGCAGTTCTTC.

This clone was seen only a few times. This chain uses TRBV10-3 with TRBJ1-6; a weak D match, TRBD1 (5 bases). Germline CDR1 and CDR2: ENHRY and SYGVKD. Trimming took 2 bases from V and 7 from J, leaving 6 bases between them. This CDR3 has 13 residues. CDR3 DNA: TGTGCCATCAGTGAGCGGGGGAATTCACCCCTCCACTTT. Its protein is CAISERGNSPLHF.

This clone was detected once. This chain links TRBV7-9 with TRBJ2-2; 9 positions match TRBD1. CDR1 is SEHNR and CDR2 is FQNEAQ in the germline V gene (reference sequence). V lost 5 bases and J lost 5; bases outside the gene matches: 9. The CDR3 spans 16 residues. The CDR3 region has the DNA TGTGCCAGCAGCCGAGCCGGGACAGGGCAAACCGGGGAGCTGTTTTTT. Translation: CASSRAGTGQTGELFF. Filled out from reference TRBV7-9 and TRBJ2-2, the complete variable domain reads DTGVSQNPRHKITKRGQNVTFRCDPISEHNRLYWYRQTLGQGPEFLTYFQNEAQLEKSRLLSDRFSAERPKGSFSTLEIQRTEQGDSAMYLCASSRAGTGQTGELFFGEGSRLTVL.

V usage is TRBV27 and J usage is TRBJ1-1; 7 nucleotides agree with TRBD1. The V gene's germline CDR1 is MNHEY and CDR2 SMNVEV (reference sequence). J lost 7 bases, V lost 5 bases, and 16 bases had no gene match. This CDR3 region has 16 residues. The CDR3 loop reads CASSPQTGTANFEAFF. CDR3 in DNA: TGTGCCAGCAGTCCACAGACAGGGACTGCGAACTTTGAAGCTTTCTTT.

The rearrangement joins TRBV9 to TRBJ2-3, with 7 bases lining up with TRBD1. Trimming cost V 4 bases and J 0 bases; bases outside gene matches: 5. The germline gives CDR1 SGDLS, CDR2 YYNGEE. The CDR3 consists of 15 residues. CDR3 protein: CASSWGTESTDTQYF. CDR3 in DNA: TGTGCCAGCAGCTGGGGGACAGAGAGCACAGATACGCAGTATTTT.

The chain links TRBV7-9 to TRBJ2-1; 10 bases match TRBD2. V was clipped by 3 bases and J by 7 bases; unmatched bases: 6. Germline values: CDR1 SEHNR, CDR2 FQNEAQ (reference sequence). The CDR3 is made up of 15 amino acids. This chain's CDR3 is CASSFSGGAGNEQFF. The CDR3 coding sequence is TGTGCCAGCAGCTTCAGCGGGGGGGCCGGGAATGAGCAGTTCTTC.

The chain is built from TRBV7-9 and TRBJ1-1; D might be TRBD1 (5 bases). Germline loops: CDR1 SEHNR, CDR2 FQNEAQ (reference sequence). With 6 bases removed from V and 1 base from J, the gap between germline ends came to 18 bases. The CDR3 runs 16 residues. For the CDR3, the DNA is TGTGCCAGCAGTCAACCAGTCGGGGGTACGAACACTGAAGCTTTCTTT. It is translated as CASSQPVGGTNTEAFF.

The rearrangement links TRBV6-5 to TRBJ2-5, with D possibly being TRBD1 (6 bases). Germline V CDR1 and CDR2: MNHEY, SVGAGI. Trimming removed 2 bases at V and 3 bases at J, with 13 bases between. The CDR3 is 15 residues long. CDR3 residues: CASSYGGQGKETQYF. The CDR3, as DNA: TGTGCCAGCAGTTACGGGGGACAAGGGAAAGAGACCCAGTACTTC.

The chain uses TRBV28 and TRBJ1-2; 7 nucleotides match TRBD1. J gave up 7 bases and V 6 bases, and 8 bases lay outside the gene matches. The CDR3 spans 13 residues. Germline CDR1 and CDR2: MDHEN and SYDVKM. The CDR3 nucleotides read TGTGCCAGCAGACGAGACAGGGTGGGTGGCTACACCTTC. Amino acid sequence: CASRRDRVGGYTF.

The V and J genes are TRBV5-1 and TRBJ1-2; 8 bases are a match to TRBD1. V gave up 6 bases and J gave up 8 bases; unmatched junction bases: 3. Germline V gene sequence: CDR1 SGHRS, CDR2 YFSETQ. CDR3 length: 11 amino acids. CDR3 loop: CASKGQVGYTF. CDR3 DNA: TGCGCCAGCAAGGGACAGGTCGGCTACACCTTC.

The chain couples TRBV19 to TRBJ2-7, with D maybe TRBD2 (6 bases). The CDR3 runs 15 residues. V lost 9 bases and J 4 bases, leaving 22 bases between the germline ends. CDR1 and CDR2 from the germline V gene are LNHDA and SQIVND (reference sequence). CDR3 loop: CASSEGGRGSYEQYF. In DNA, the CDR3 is TGTGCCAGCTCTGAGGGCGGGCGGGGTTCGTACGAGCAGTACTTC.

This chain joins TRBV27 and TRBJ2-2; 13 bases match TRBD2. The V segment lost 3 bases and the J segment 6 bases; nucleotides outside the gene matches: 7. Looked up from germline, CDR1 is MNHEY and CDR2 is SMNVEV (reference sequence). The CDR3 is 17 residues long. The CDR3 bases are TGTGCCAGCAGTTTGCAAACTAGCGGGAGGGTTTCCGGGGAGCTGTTTTTT. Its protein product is CASSLQTSGRVSGELFF.

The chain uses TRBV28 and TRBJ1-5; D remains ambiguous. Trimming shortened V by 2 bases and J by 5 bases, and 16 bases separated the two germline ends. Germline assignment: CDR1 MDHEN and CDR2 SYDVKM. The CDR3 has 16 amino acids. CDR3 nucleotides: TGTGCCAGCAGTTTAAGCCCGATCACCCGGGATCAGCCCCAGCATTTT. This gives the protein CASSLSPITRDQPQHF.

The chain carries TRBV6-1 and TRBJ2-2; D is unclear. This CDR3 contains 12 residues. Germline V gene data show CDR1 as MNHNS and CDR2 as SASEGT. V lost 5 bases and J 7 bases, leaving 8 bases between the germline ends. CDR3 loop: CASSPRFGELFF. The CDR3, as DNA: TGTGCCAGCAGTCCCCGGTTCGGGGAGCTGTTTTTT.